These T cell receptor beta chains were read from a single sample in a study of T cells in Graves' hyperthyroidism and ophthalmopathy. MiXCR was run by TCRdb on the multiplex PCR reads, yielding one entry per CDR3 protein. The sample has about 180,000 distinct CDR3 sequences, about 9.4% seen once. Sequencing was performed on blood. The receptors derive from a woman in her late teens or twenties with Graves' hyperthyroidism that later progressed to Graves' ophthalmopathy. Each CDR3 is given with its conserved first and last residue. D genes are given only for firm matches. Clone size is stated in some rows and not others, as once, few, many or a class when expanded.

-	TRBV20-1	TRBJ1-1	many	CSARVGRANTEAFF	TGCAGTGCTAGAGTAGGCAGGGCGAACACTGAAGCTTTCTTT
-	TRBV7-9	TRBJ2-5	-	CASSLVTGWKYF	TGTGCCAGCAGCTTAGTAACAGGGTGGAAGTACTTC
-	TRBV6-1	TRBJ1-6	-	CASIMGQGIGGSPLHF	TGTGCCAGCATTATGGGGCAGGGTATCGGAGGATCACCCCTCCACTTT
TRBD1	TRBV19	TRBJ1-6	-	CASSTDRGLSPLHF	TGTGCCAGTAGTACCGACAGGGGGCTTTCACCCCTCCACTTT
-	TRBV20-1	TRBJ2-7	many	CSAPLDIQSIYEQYF	TGCAGTGCTCCTTTGGACATCCAGAGTATCTACGAGCAGTACTTC
TRBD1	TRBV7-3	TRBJ1-6	many	CASSLTGTVGSPLHF	TGTGCCAGCAGCTTAACTGGGACAGTAGGTTCACCCCTCCACTTT
-	TRBV20-1	TRBJ2-3	many	CSARDPSGSTDTQYF	TGCAGTGCTAGAGATCCCAGCGGGAGCACAGATACGCAGTATTTT
-	TRBV10-3	TRBJ1-3	few	CAARVGNTIYF	TGTGCCGCCCGGGTGGGAAACACCATATATTTT
-	TRBV3-1	TRBJ1-2	many	CASSQEVGYYGYTF	TGTGCCAGCAGCCAAGAGGTCGGGTACTATGGCTACACCTTC
-	TRBV28	TRBJ1-2	many	CASSPLLGQGRSYTF	TGTGCCAGCAGTCCCCTTCTCGGGCAGGGTAGGAGCTACACCTTC